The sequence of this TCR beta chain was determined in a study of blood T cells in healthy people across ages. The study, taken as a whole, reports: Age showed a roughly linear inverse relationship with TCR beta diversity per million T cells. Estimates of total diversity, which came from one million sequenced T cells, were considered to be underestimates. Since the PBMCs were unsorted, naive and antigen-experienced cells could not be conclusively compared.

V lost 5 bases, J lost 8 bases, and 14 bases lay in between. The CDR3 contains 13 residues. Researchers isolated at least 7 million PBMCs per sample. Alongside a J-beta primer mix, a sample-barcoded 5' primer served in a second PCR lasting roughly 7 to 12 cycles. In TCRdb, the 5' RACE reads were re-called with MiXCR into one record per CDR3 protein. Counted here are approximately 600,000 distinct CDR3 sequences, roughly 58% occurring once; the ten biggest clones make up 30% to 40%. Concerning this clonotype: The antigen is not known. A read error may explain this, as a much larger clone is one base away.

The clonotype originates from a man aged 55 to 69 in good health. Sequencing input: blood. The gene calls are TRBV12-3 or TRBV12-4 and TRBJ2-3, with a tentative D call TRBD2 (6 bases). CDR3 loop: CASSRGLKGTQYF. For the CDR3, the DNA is TGTGCCAGCAGTCGGGGACTTAAGGGTACGCAGTATTTT.